One sample yielded the 9 T cell receptor beta chains listed below, sequenced in a study of human T cells and chemical hapten exposure. As to time point: patch test 1, 2 weeks after DPC sensitization. Treatment denoted: therapeutic diphenylcyclopropenone sensitization with weekly scalp DPC. Each CDR3 protein is one row after TCRdb ran MiXCR on the RACE reads. The sample shows tens of thousands of distinct CDR3 sequences, around 9% of them seen only once. The source material was whole blood, sampled in connection with sensitization to the hapten diphenylcyclopropenone (DPC). All receptors derive from a woman aged 50 to 60 with alopecia areata. Some clones in this sample may be carry-over from other donors' samples.

Turning to this clonotype: With a much larger clone just one base away, this may be a read error. J is TRBJ1-2 and V is TRBV6-5; D is unresolved. The CDR3 is 15 residues long. Germline V gene lookup returns CDR1 MNHEY and CDR2 SVGAGI. DNA of the CDR3: TGTGCCAGCAGATACTTTGGCTTCGCTAACTATGGCTACACCTTC. The encoded protein is CASRYFGFANYGYTF.

The rearrangement links TRBV7-9 to TRBJ1-1, with D possibly matching TRBD1 (5 bases). CDR1 is SEHNR, CDR2 FQNEAQ, per germline (reference sequence). V was cut by 4 bases and J by 4 bases, with 13 bases left in between. This CDR3 has 14 residues. The CDR3 spells CASSSTGLGTEAFF. Written as DNA, the CDR3 is TGTGCCAGCAGCTCCACGGGGCTGGGCACTGAAGCTTTCTTT.

This clonotype showed up many times. The V call is TRBV9, the J call TRBJ1-2, with D tentatively TRBD1 (5 bases). CDR3 length: 15 amino acids. Trimming removed 4 bases from V and 4 bases from J, with 17 bases in between. Germline V CDR1 and CDR2: SGDLS, YYNGEE. DNA of the CDR3: TGTGCCAGCAGCAGCTCCTTTGACAGAGGCTATGGCTACACCTTC. This sequence encodes CASSSSFDRGYGYTF.

This clonotype was counted ten times or more. The genes are TRBV7-2 and TRBJ2-5; 7 positions agree with TRBD2. Germline V CDR1 and CDR2: SGHTA, FQGNSA. V shed 2 bases and J 4 bases; nucleotides not matched to a gene: 7. The CDR3 contains 15 residues. CDR3 protein: CASSLQGGLGETQYF. CDR3 bases: TGTGCCAGCAGCTTACAGGGAGGGCTAGGAGAGACCCAGTACTTC.

This rearrangement joins TRBV28 to TRBJ2-3; D ambiguous. Looked up from germline, CDR1 is MDHEN and CDR2 is SYDVKM. Trimming took off 4 bases at V and 2 bases at J, with 10 bases between the two ends. The length of the CDR3 is 14 residues. CDR3 DNA: TGTGCCAGCAGTTCGAAGCTACACACAGATACGCAGTATTTT. This translates into CASSSKLHTDTQYF.

Note on this clonotype: One base away lies a much larger clone, so this may be a sequencing read error. The chain combines TRBV6-1 with TRBJ1-5; tentatively, D is TRBD1 (5 bases). The germline V gene encodes CDR1 MNHNS and CDR2 SASEGT. CDR3 length: 15 amino acids. The CDR3 DNA follows: TGTACCAGCAGAGACAGAGCGACGAGCAATCAGCCCCAGCATTTT. Its translation: CTSRDRATSNQPQHF.

This clonotype came up many times. The chain carries TRBV6-6 and TRBJ2-5; TRBD2 aligns across 10 bases. Germline V gene lookup returns CDR1 MNHNY and CDR2 SVGAGI (reference sequence). The V and J ends lost 10 bases and 2 bases, in that order; junction bases with no gene match: 4. CDR3 length equals 13 residues. The CDR3 loop reads CATRTSGQETQYF. As DNA, the CDR3 is TGTGCCACGAGGACTAGCGGTCAAGAGACCCAGTACTTC.

This clonotype has at least ten counts. The chain employs TRBV3-1 and TRBJ1-1; TRBD1 matches at 10 bases. The CDR3 runs to 12 residues. J lost 8 bases, V lost 4 bases, and 1 base had no gene match. Looked up from germline, CDR1 is LGHDT and CDR2 is YNNKEL (reference sequence). The CDR3 DNA follows: TGTGCCAGCAGCCGGACAGGGGGAGAAGCTTTCTTT. It is translated as CASSRTGGEAFF. Full variable domain (missing parts from reference TRBV3-1 and TRBJ1-1): DTAVSQTPKYLVTQMGNDKSIKCEQNLGHDTMYWYKQDSKKFLKIMFSYNNKELIINETVPNRFSPKSPDKAHLNLHINSLELGDSAVYFCASSRTGGEAFFGQGTRLTVV.

The chain links TRBV18 to TRBJ1-1, with 7 bases matching TRBD1. CDR3 length equals 16 residues. CDR1 KGHSH and CDR2 LQKENI come from the germline V gene. J was trimmed by 0 bases and V by 2 bases; bases with no gene match: 6. In DNA form, the CDR3 reads TGTGCCAGCTCACCAATCGGGACAGATGTGAACACTGAAGCTTTCTTT. Translation gives CASSPIGTDVNTEAFF.